This T cell receptor (beta chain) derives from a study of T-cell reconstitution after alpha-beta-depleted transplantation in children. This sample's TCRbeta library carried unique molecular identifier barcodes. TCRdb independently ran MiXCR on the PCR reads; one entry per CDR3 protein. Of around 490,000 distinct CDR3 sequences detected, approximately 10% appear once; the ten largest clones hold 13% to 15%. Worth noting for this clonotype: Its cognate antigen is unknown.

CDR1 is MNHEY and CDR2 is SMNVEV in the germline V gene (reference sequence). V was cut by 2 bases and J by 3 bases, with 8 bases left in between. This CDR3 spans 14 amino acids. Points from the study as a whole: T-cell numbers and diversity, one year after transplant, stemmed largely from T cells that were newly produced.

The V call is TRBV27, the J call TRBJ1-5; D gene ambiguous. This material consisted of PBMCs, mostly from graft donor cells, taken 180 days after TCRalphabeta/CD19-depleted stem cell transplant. The origin of this receptor is a female patient younger than 10 who had a stem cell transplant for aplastic anemia, so the T cells may come from the graft donor. Here the CDR3 DNA reads TGTGCCAGCAGTTTAGGGTCCAACAATCAGCCCCAGCATTTT. As protein: CASSLGSNNQPQHF.